This T cell receptor beta chain was profiled in a study of shared clonotypes between healthy human individuals. The CDR3 runs to 14 residues. Germline CDR1 is SQVTM and CDR2 is ANQGSEA. V lost 6 bases to trimming and J lost 1 base, with 14 bases between them. The naive CD8 subset, CD45RO-negative cells positively selected for CCR7, excluded terminally differentiated effector memory CD45RA+ cells. Method: immunoSEQ multiplex PCR; TCRdb's copy keeps in-frame clones and lacks some. The table has around 2,000,000 clones, less than 95% seen once. This rearrangement joins TRBV29-1 to TRBJ2-3, with a possible D match to TRBD2 (6 bases). The specimen was naive CD8+ T cells sorted from blood. This TCR came from a man aged 18 to 29 in good health. CDR3 in amino acids: CSVTWRVGTDTQYF. The CDR3 nucleotides read TGCAGCGTGACCTGGAGGGTGGGCACAGATACGCAGTATTTT.